This paragraph reports one T cell receptor (beta chain). This sample is part of a study of preoperative IRX-2 immunotherapy in early breast cancer. The table came from immunoSEQ multiplex PCR; TCRdb's copy has only in-frame clones and leaves some out. The repertoire holds just over 25,000 clones, with roughly four fifths as singletons. The V end was cut by 7 bases, the J end by 5 bases, with 6 bases between. This CDR3 is built from 11 residues. Per the germline V gene, CDR1 is LNHDA and CDR2 is SQIVND (reference sequence). Treatment reported: preoperative locoregional IRX-2 cytokine immunotherapy. Preoperative locoregional IRX-2 cytokine immunotherapy was tested in the phase Ib source study.

Sample: lymph node tissue, taken after IRX-2 immunotherapy. This TCR was recovered from a human donor with breast cancer. The chain couples TRBV19 to TRBJ2-1; D is undetermined. This CDR3 reads CASKRNNEQFF. CDR3 nucleotide sequence: TGTGCCAGTAAAAGGAACAATGAGCAGTTCTTC.